The 10 T cell receptor beta chains below come from one sample, sequenced in a study of shared clonotypes between healthy human individuals. TCRdb's copy holds only in-frame clones and misses some; the assay was immunoSEQ multiplex PCR. This table has about half a million clones, 60% to 80% appearing once. Input material: PBMCs. Receptor source: a woman between 35 and 50 years old in good health. Some clones in this sample may be carry-over from other donors' samples.

This clone has more than one count but fewer than ten. The rearrangement joins TRBV7-8 to TRBJ1-2; D is undetermined. CDR3 length equals 15 residues. Germline V lookup: CDR1 SGHVS, CDR2 FQNEAQ. The germline V and J ends were trimmed by 1 base and 3 bases, with 12 bases remaining between them. The CDR3 DNA reads as TGTGCCAGCAGCTTAGGTAGACGGGGAGACTATGGCTACACCTTC. This sequence encodes CASSLGRRGDYGYTF.

The V gene is TRBV28, the J gene TRBJ1-2; 9 bases line up with TRBD1. Germline CDR1 is MDHEN and CDR2 is SYDVKM. The CDR3 runs 14 residues. V lost 6 bases and J lost 2; bases outside the gene matches: 4. The CDR3 DNA reads as TGTGCCAGCAGGCGGGACAGGGCCAACTATGGCTACACCTTC. This translates into CASRRDRANYGYTF.

This clone was observed many times. V gene TRBV6-1 combines with J gene TRBJ2-2, with D maybe TRBD1 (6 bases). Germline loops: CDR1 MNHNS, CDR2 SASEGT. V was trimmed by 4 bases and J by 2 bases, leaving 17 bases between them. This CDR3 has 17 residues. CDR3 DNA: TGTGCCAGCAGTGGACATTACAGGGACCTAAACACCGGGGAGCTGTTTTTT. Amino acid sequence: CASSGHYRDLNTGELFF.

This clone has ten or more counts. A clone one base away is much larger, so this may be a read error. Other nucleotide sequences from this sample produce the same CDR3. CDR3 residues: CSVERVSTEAFF. The CDR3 DNA sequence: TGCAGCGTCGAACGGGTCAGCACTGAAGCTTTCTTT. The chain employs TRBV29-1 and TRBJ1-1, with D unresolved. The CDR3 totals 12 residues. Trimming left V 6 bases short and J 4 bases short, with 12 bases between. Germline loops: CDR1 SQVTM, CDR2 ANQGSEA.

This rearrangement joins TRBV18 to TRBJ2-5; D might be TRBD1 (5 bases). The J call may be mistaken, given a closer DNA end match to TRBJ2-7. This CDR3 has 13 residues. The germline gives CDR1 KGHSH, CDR2 LQKENI. In nucleotides, the CDR3 is TGTGCCAGCTCACCATTGGGGCCTTACGAGCAGTACTTC. Its protein is CASSPLGPYEQYF.

This clone has more than one count but fewer than ten. This chain uses TRBV6-6 with TRBJ2-5; unclear D gene. The J call may be mistaken, given a closer DNA end match to TRBJ2-7. The CDR3 runs to 15 residues. The germline CDR1 and CDR2 sequences are MNHNY and SVGAGI (reference sequence). The CDR3 loop reads CASSYMGSSAYEQYF. As DNA, the CDR3 is TGTGCCAGCAGTTATATGGGATCGTCAGCCTACGAGCAGTACTTC.

The chain couples TRBV5-4 to TRBJ1-1; D not certain. The CDR3 is 14 amino acids. CDR1 and CDR2 from the germline V gene are SGHNT and YYREEE (reference sequence). V was cut by 4 bases and J by 3 bases, with 13 bases left in between. CDR3 amino acids: CASSRSLVDTEAFF. CDR3 nucleotides: TGTGCCAGCAGCCGGTCCTTGGTGGACACTGAAGCTTTCTTT.

This clone was seen a few times. This chain joins TRBV9 and TRBJ2-3, with 14 bases fitting TRBD2. J lost 11 bases, V lost 0 bases, and 5 bases had no gene match. The CDR3 totals 15 residues. The V gene's germline CDR1 is SGDLS and CDR2 YYNGEE. Written as DNA, the CDR3 is TGTGCCAGCAGCGTAGCCGGGACTAGCGGGAGTATGCAGTATTTT. This encodes CASSVAGTSGSMQYF.

V gene TRBV7-2 combines with J gene TRBJ1-1; 9 bases match TRBD1. The trim removed 5 bases at V and 1 base at J, leaving 5 bases unmatched. Germline V gives CDR1 SGHTA, CDR2 FQGNSA. CDR3 length: 15 residues. The CDR3 nucleotides are TGTGCCAGCAGCCCTGGGGACAGGGAGAACACTGAAGCTTTCTTT. It translates to CASSPGDRENTEAFF.

This chain uses TRBV5-4 with TRBJ2-5, with TRBD2 matching over 13 bases. The CDR3 extends over 16 amino acids. V shed 3 bases and J 5 bases; nucleotides not matched to a gene: 7. Germline assignment: CDR1 SGHNT and CDR2 YYREEE (reference sequence). The CDR3 loop reads CASSSGLAGEGETQYF. The CDR3 bases are TGTGCCAGCAGCTCTGGACTAGCGGGAGAGGGGGAGACCCAGTACTTC.